This TCR beta chain was recovered during a study of vaccination and CD4 T cells after COVID-19. The treatment is: roughly nine-day PBMC culture with coronavirus spike peptide pools or control peptides (ViraFEST assay). Pre-COVID-19 pandemic sampling (2011-2018) yielded the unexposed donor's CD4+ T cells. After about 11 days of culture, CD4+ T cells were negatively selected. Four cold-coronavirus spikes, along with SARS-CoV-2 S/N, were used to probe unexposed-donor CD4+ T cells, cells permitting. Cultured CD4+ T-cell DNA underwent Oncomine TCR Beta short-read sequencing. The genomic DNA was obtained from cultured CD4+ T cells by extraction with the QIAamp micro DNA kit. One entry per CDR3 protein, called by TCRdb with MiXCR from the PCR reads. The sample yields some 7,800 distinct CDR3 sequences, around a third seen once. Remarks on this clonotype: Its antigen is still unknown.

This sequence was found in a human donor in good health. Sequenced sample: CD4+ T cells from blood, cultured in vitro.

In DNA, the CDR3 is TGCAGTGCTTTTCAGGGGGGGGAGAATTCACCCCTCCACTTT. As protein: CSAFQGGENSPLHF. The V call is TRBV20-1, the J call TRBJ1-6, with 7 bases matching TRBD1. The CDR3 length is 14 residues. The J segment lost 7 bases and the V segment lost 5 bases, leaving 8 bases of the junction unmatched. Germline CDR1 is DFQATT and CDR2 is SNEGSKA (reference sequence).